A selection of T cell receptor beta chains follows, all from one sample in a study of early T cells in non-severe SARS-CoV-2 infection. Each CDR3 protein gets one entry after TCRdb re-called the 5' RACE reads with MiXCR. This table holds approximately 83,000 distinct CDR3 sequences, more than 13% found once. The specimen sequenced was whole blood. The receptors were gathered from an adult who was a healthcare worker with PCR-confirmed SARS-CoV-2 infection or an uninfected control (not recorded which). Each CDR3 is given without its conserved first and last residue.

>TRBJ2-7|TRBV20-1
SARDPRGYEQY
>TRBJ2-5|TRBV4-2
ASSQGDGGAGETQY
>TRBJ2-3|TRBV28
ASSSPPRPTGDTQY
>TRBJ2-2|TRBV6-2/TRBV6-3
ASNQLGHGVNTGELF
>TRBJ1-2|TRBV4-2
ASSQEEGNYGYT
>TRBJ2-2|TRBV12-3/TRBV12-4
ASRRGSPGELF
>TRBJ2-5|TRBV7-9
ASSLAEYQETQY
>TRBJ2-7|TRBV28
ASSRLAGSTYEQY
>TRBJ2-7|TRBV7-3
ASSLMAGGLNPGDSYEQY
>TRBJ2-7|TRBV30
AWTRDGSYEQY
>TRBJ1-5|TRBV6-1
ASRPGSADQPQH
>TRBJ2-1|TRBV7-2
ASSSRQFNEQF
>TRBJ1-1|TRBV18
ASSPRGQGAGTEAF
>TRBJ1-1|TRBV10-3
AISGAGLNTEAF
>TRBJ1-5|TRBV5-1
ASSLVGAANQPQH
>TRBJ2-7|TRBV12-3/TRBV12-4
ASSSQGGRYEQY
>TRBJ2-3|TRBV7-3
ASSLQGRRTASTDTQY
>TRBJ2-7|TRBV9
ASSVTGDLSYEQY
>TRBJ1-2|TRBV20-1
SARPGTGGSGYGYT
>TRBJ2-6|TRBV25-1
ASSLPGTGISGANVLT
>TRBJ2-5|TRBV20-1
SAIPRAETQY
>TRBJ2-2|TRBV28
ASSRWSANTGELF
>TRBJ2-3|TRBV10-3
AISEPGGAQDTQY
>TRBJ1-4|TRBV3-1
ASSQAGTVNEKLF
>TRBJ2-1|TRBV4-3
ASSQDLAAVGNEQF
>TRBJ2-7|TRBV2
ASSEERVLPREQY
>TRBJ2-7|TRBV20-1
SARGETYEQY
>TRBJ2-7|TRBV11-2
ASSLATSGGFTYEQY
>TRBJ1-2|TRBV29-1
SVAGGPNYGYT
>TRBJ2-5|TRBV5-1
ASSLAFSAQGETQY
>TRBJ2-7|TRBV6-2/TRBV6-3
ASSGTQGSPFYEQY
>TRBJ1-2|TRBV29-1
SVDETGAAGGYT
>TRBJ2-1|TRBV3-1
ASSQDWGSSEQF
>TRBJ2-1|TRBV12-3/TRBV12-4
ASSQRQGNEQF
>TRBJ2-3|TRBV20-1
SASLDTQY
>TRBJ2-3|TRBV20-1
SAPSGTTDTQY
>TRBJ1-3|TRBV12-3/TRBV12-4
ASSPSGQGSGNTIY
>TRBJ2-7|TRBV7-9
ASSLLAGVEQY
>TRBJ2-3|TRBV20-1
SARRGSGSTDTQY
>TRBJ2-3|TRBV5-1
ASSPGTTTDTQY
>TRBJ2-1|TRBV7-2
ASKGAGGYLEQF
>TRBJ2-3|TRBV5-4
ASSARDLGTDTQY
>TRBJ1-5|TRBV29-1
SVGETGSGQPQH
>TRBJ1-5|TRBV28
ASNVINQPQH
>TRBJ2-5|TRBV6-1
ASSLSGEAETQY
>TRBJ1-4|TRBV6-4
ASSVQPNEKLF
>TRBJ2-2|TRBV7-8
ASSLAPTGELF
>TRBJ1-4|TRBV5-6
ASSLKGSGEKLF
>TRBJ1-6|TRBV12-3/TRBV12-4
ASSTRTGRYSPLH
>TRBJ2-5|TRBV7-3
ASSLIGTMEETQY